Listed here are 26 T cell receptor beta chains from one sample, sequenced in a study of blood T cell repertoires in COVID-19. The repertoire was sequenced with immunoSEQ multiplex PCR; TCRdb's copy has only in-frame clones and lacks some. In the table there are just over 150,000 clones, about four fifths of which are singletons. The sequenced sample consisted of peripheral blood. The receptors stem from a man between 60 and 75 years old with acute or convalescent COVID-19.

This clone has a single count. The chain couples TRBV10-1 to TRBJ2-7; 8 positions agree with TRBD1. The trim removed 6 bases at V and 3 bases at J, leaving 13 bases unmatched. Germline V gives CDR1 WNHNN, CDR2 SYGVQD (reference sequence). CDR3 length equals 16 residues. The CDR3 coding sequence is TGCGCCAGCAGGGCCTCTCAGGGGGCCAACCACTACGAGCAGTACTTC. Protein product: CASRASQGANHYEQYF.

The chain has TRBV9 and TRBJ2-2; 11 bases match TRBD2. With V trimmed by 2 bases and J by 7 bases, 13 bases remained unmatched. Per the germline V gene, CDR1 is SGDLS and CDR2 is YYNGEE. CDR3 length: 18 amino acids. The CDR3 sequence: CASSVGALAGGPIGELFF. CDR3 coding DNA: TGTGCCAGCAGCGTGGGGGCTTTAGCGGGAGGGCCGATCGGGGAGCTGTTTTTT.

J is TRBJ2-1 and V is TRBV6-5, with TRBD2 as a possible D gene (6 bases). V gave up 6 bases and J gave up 0 bases, with 12 bases separating them. This CDR3 has 15 amino acids. Germline V gene sequence: CDR1 MNHEY, CDR2 SVGAGI. The CDR3 loop is CASSRSGYSYNEQFF. Here the CDR3 DNA reads TGTGCCAGCAGCCGTAGCGGCTACTCCTACAATGAGCAGTTCTTC.

The V call is TRBV12-3 or TRBV12-4, the J call TRBJ2-5; no clear D gene. CDR3 length: 13 residues. V shed 3 bases and J shed 2 bases, with 7 bases lying between them. The DNA for the CDR3 is TGTGCCAGCAGTTTGTTCGGTCAAGAGACCCAGTACTTC. This codes for CASSLFGQETQYF.

Concerning this clone itself: At the DNA level, this CDR3 is encoded by other sequences in the same sample as well. V and J are TRBV9 and TRBJ1-4; TRBD1 might be the D (6 bases). In germline, CDR1 is SGDLS, CDR2 YYNGEE. V gave up 1 base and J gave up 4 bases, with 8 bases separating them. This CDR3 region has 14 residues. The CDR3 sequence is CASSVSRGNEKLFF. The CDR3 DNA sequence: TGTGCCAGCAGCGTAAGCAGGGGTAATGAAAAACTGTTTTTT.

The table lists this clone with a count of one. The chain joins TRBV23-1 to TRBJ2-7; TRBD1 is a possible D gene (6 bases). TRBV23-1 is identified as an open reading frame with a role that is uncertain. V shed 4 bases and J shed 5 bases, with 12 bases lying between them. The CDR3 has 13 residues. CDR3 residues: CASSPRDIDEQYF. CDR3 bases: TGCGCCAGCAGTCCCCGGGACATAGACGAGCAGTACTTC.

The J gene is TRBJ2-1, the V gene TRBV2; maybe TRBD2 (6 bases). Deletions cut 5 bases from V and 10 bases from J, with 15 bases between. The CDR3 is made up of 13 amino acids. Germline V gene data show CDR1 as SNHLY and CDR2 as FYNNEI. The chain's CDR3 is CASSPSEGREQFF. For the CDR3, the DNA is TGTGCCAGCAGTCCTTCGGAGGGCCGGGAGCAGTTCTTC.

The chain uses TRBV29-1 and TRBJ2-1; 13 bases map to TRBD2. The V gene's germline CDR1 is SQVTM and CDR2 ANQGSEA. The CDR3 is made up of 14 amino acids. The junction had 4 bases not matched to a gene; V was cut back by 5 bases and J by 6 bases. The chain's CDR3 is CSVRTSGSINEQFF. CDR3 nucleotides: TGCAGCGTTCGGACTAGCGGGAGTATCAATGAGCAGTTCTTC.

This clone was seen only once. CDR3 DNA: TGTGCCAGCAGCGGAGACAGGGTTGCAAACACCATATATTTT. The encoded protein is CASSGDRVANTIYF. The chain uses TRBV9 and TRBJ1-3; TRBD1 matches at 7 bases. V lost 3 bases and J lost 6; bases outside the gene matches: 6. There are 14 residues in the CDR3. In germline, CDR1 is SGDLS, CDR2 YYNGEE.

This clone was observed a handful of times. This chain connects TRBV21-1 to TRBJ1-5; TRBD1 is the table's D call and was not checked against the DNA. TRBV21-1 is a pseudogene. CDR3 length: 19 amino acids. CDR3 coding DNA: TGTGCCAGCAGACAGGAGCTTTTGTGTTCGACAGGGAACAATCAGCCCCAGCATTTT. It translates to CASRQELLCSTGNNQPQHF.

The chain joins TRBV12-3 or TRBV12-4 to TRBJ1-5, with D hard to call. The V and J ends lost 4 bases and 2 bases respectively, with 3 bases between them. There are 12 residues in the CDR3. The CDR3 nucleotides read TGTGCCAGCAGTTCAGGCAATCAGCCCCAGCATTTT. Protein sequence: CASSSGNQPQHF.

This clone was counted a few times. The V gene is TRBV7-3, the J gene TRBJ2-1; 9 positions agree with TRBD2. The trim removed 5 bases at V and 3 bases at J, leaving 5 bases unmatched. The CDR3 has 15 amino acids. Germline CDR1 is SGHTA and CDR2 is FQGTGA. CDR3: CASSQTSGVYNEQFF. CDR3 in DNA: TGTGCCAGCAGCCAGACTAGCGGAGTCTACAATGAGCAGTTCTTC.

V gene TRBV9 combines with J gene TRBJ2-7; 9 bases agree with TRBD2. There are 15 residues in the CDR3. Germline V CDR1 and CDR2: SGDLS, YYNGEE. V was clipped by 4 bases and J by 3 bases; unmatched bases: 8. The CDR3 DNA is TGTGCCAGCAGCCCCGGGGCGGGGGGGCTCTACGAGCAGTACTTC. This gives the protein CASSPGAGGLYEQYF.

J is TRBJ1-1 and V is TRBV19; weak D call: TRBD1 (6 bases). The CDR3 contains 14 residues. Trimming took off 3 bases at V and 1 base at J, with 9 bases between the two ends. Per the germline V gene, CDR1 is LNHDA and CDR2 is SQIVND (reference sequence). In nucleotides, the CDR3 is TGTGCCAGTAGTATCACAGGGCCGAACACTGAAGCTTTCTTT. Translated: CASSITGPNTEAFF.

The V call is TRBV7-9, the J call TRBJ1-2, with 7 bases identical to TRBD1. CDR3 size: 18 residues. Germline lookup yields CDR1 SEHNR and CDR2 FQNEAQ (reference sequence). V trimming: 2 bases; J trimming: 0 bases; junction bases outside the gene matches: 12. CDR3 region: CASSLSSGQVVSNYGYTF. As DNA, the CDR3 is TGTGCCAGCAGCTTATCTTCCGGACAGGTGGTTTCTAACTATGGCTACACCTTC.

V gene TRBV25-1 combines with J gene TRBJ1-2; 8 positions agree with TRBD1. Looked up from germline, CDR1 is MGHDK and CDR2 is SYGVNS. Trimming cost V 3 bases and J 4 bases; bases outside gene matches: 1. The CDR3 has 13 amino acids. The CDR3 DNA reads as TGTGCCAGCAGTGAGGACAGGGCCTATGGCTACACCTTC. It specifies CASSEDRAYGYTF.

V usage is TRBV6-4 and J usage is TRBJ2-1; 8 bases agree with TRBD2. The CDR3 runs 13 residues. J lost 10 bases, V lost 6 bases, and 8 bases had no gene match. CDR1 is MRHNA and CDR2 is SNTAGT in the germline V gene. The chain's CDR3 is CASSLHSGIEQFF. The CDR3, as DNA: TGTGCCAGCAGCTTACATAGCGGGATCGAGCAGTTCTTC.

The chain has TRBV19 and TRBJ2-5; 8 nucleotides agree with TRBD1. Per the germline V gene, CDR1 is LNHDA and CDR2 is SQIVND (reference sequence). V lost 7 bases to trimming and J lost 4 bases; unmatched junction nucleotides: 2. This CDR3 is 12 amino acids long. The CDR3 DNA sequence: TGTGCCAGTAAGGACAGGGTAGAGACCCAGTACTTC. Encoded protein: CASKDRVETQYF.

V is TRBV28 and J is TRBJ2-1, with a weak D call TRBD1 (5 bases). Deletions cut 8 bases from V and 1 base from J, with 6 bases between. This CDR3 contains 12 residues. Germline-derived CDR1 and CDR2 are MDHEN and SYDVKM. CDR3 region: CASGASYNEQFF. The CDR3, as DNA: TGTGCCAGCGGGGCGTCCTACAATGAGCAGTTCTTC.

This chain connects TRBV19 to TRBJ1-2; a possible D gene is TRBD1 (6 bases). This CDR3 is 15 amino acids long. Germline loops: CDR1 LNHDA, CDR2 SQIVND (reference sequence). Between the trimmed V and J ends, which lost 7 bases and 2 bases, there was a span of 17 bases. The CDR3 DNA is TGTGCCAGTACCCTTCACAGGGCGATAAACTATGGCTACACCTTC. Residues: CASTLHRAINYGYTF.

This rearrangement joins TRBV2 to TRBJ1-6; the D is unclear. The CDR3 covers 13 residues. The V gene lost 4 bases and the J gene lost 11 bases, with 12 bases spanning the gap. Germline assignment: CDR1 SNHLY and CDR2 FYNNEI. Here the CDR3 DNA reads TGTGCCAGCAGTGTTGTGGGGAGCCCACCCCTCCACTTT. Its translation: CASSVVGSPPLHF. Complete variable domain (other parts from reference TRBV2 and TRBJ1-6): EPEVTQTPSHQVTQMGQEVILRCVPISNHLYFYWYRQILGQKVEFLVSFYNNEISEKSEIFDDQFSVERPDGSNFTLKIRSTKLEDSAMYFCASSVVGSPPLHFGNGTRLTVT.

This rearrangement joins TRBV4-2 to TRBJ2-1; D unresolved. Trimming removed 0 bases at V and 6 bases at J, with 9 bases between. The CDR3 is 14 amino acids. Germline V CDR1 and CDR2: LGHNA, YNFKEQ. CDR3 nucleotides: TGTGCCAGCAGCCAAGATCGCAGGCGCAATGAGCAGTTCTTC. It translates to CASSQDRRRNEQFF.

The chain carries TRBV11-2 and TRBJ2-1; D is perhaps TRBD2 (6 bases). The CDR3 runs 15 residues. Germline values: CDR1 SGHAT, CDR2 FQNNGV. V lost 5 bases and J 2 bases, leaving 13 bases between the germline ends. CDR3 DNA sequence: TGTGCCAGCAGCAAGGGACTGCACACCTACAATGAGCAGTTCTTC. Residues: CASSKGLHTYNEQFF. Looking up the rest from reference TRBV11-2 and TRBJ2-1 gives the full variable domain: EAGVAQSPRYKIIEKRQSVAFWCNPISGHATLYWYQQILGQGPKLLIQFQNNGVVDDSQLPKDRFSAERLKGVDSTLKIQPAKLEDSAVYLCASSKGLHTYNEQFFGPGTRLTVL.

V usage is TRBV3-1 (or the pseudogene TRBV3-2) and J usage is TRBJ2-7; D ambiguous. V lost 4 bases, J lost 6 bases, and 10 bases lay in between. CDR3 size: 12 residues. Germline V gene data show CDR1 as LGHDT and CDR2 as YNNKEL (reference sequence). The chain's CDR3 is CASSRSSFEQYF. The CDR3, as DNA: TGTGCCAGCAGCCGGAGCTCTTTCGAGCAGTACTTC.

This clone occurred a few times. This rearrangement joins TRBV24-1 to TRBJ2-1, with D uncertain. Per the germline V gene, CDR1 is KGHDR and CDR2 is SFDVKD. The length of the CDR3 is 12 residues. Deletions cut 4 bases from V and 5 bases from J, with 5 bases between. The CDR3 here is CATSDVDNEQFF. CDR3 nucleotides: TGTGCCACCAGTGACGTAGACAATGAGCAGTTCTTC.

V is TRBV11-2 and J is TRBJ2-2, with 9 bases lining up with TRBD2. The J segment lost 6 bases and the V segment lost 4 bases, leaving 3 bases of the junction unmatched. The length of the CDR3 is 14 residues. The V gene's germline CDR1 is SGHAT and CDR2 FQNNGV. The CDR3 sequence: CASSSQRGAGELFF. CDR3 bases: TGTGCCAGCAGCTCGCAGCGGGGGGCCGGGGAGCTGTTTTTT.